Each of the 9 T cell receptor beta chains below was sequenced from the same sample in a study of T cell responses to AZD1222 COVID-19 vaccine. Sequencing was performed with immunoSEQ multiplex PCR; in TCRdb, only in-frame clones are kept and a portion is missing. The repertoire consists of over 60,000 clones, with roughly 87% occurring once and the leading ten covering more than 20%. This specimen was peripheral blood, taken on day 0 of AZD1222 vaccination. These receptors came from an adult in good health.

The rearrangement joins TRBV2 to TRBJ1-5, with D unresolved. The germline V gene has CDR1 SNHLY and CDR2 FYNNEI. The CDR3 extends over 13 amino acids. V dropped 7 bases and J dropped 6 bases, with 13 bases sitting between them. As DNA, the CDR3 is TGTGCCAGCACTATGGGAGCCGCTCAGCCCCAGCATTTT. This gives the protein CASTMGAAQPQHF. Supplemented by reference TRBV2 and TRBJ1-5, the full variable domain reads EPEVTQTPSHQVTQMGQEVILRCVPISNHLYFYWYRQILGQKVEFLVSFYNNEISEKSEIFDDQFSVERPDGSNFTLKIRSTKLEDSAMYFCASTMGAAQPQHFGDGTRLSIL.

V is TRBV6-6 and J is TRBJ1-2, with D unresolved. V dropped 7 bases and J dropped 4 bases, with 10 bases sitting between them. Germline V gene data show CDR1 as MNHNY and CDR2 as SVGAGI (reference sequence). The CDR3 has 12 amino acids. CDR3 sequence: CASTTGSYGYTF. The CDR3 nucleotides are TGTGCCAGCACCACGGGCAGCTATGGCTACACCTTC.

The CDR3 DNA sequence: TGCGCCAGCAGCCTAATAGGGGAGGGTCAGCCCCAGCATTTT. This gives the protein CASSLIGEGQPQHF. This chain links TRBV4-1 with TRBJ1-5; TRBD1 might be the D (5 bases). The CDR3 spans 14 residues. Trimming pared 4 bases from V and 6 bases from J, leaving 13 bases between. CDR1 and CDR2 (germline): MGHRA, YSYEKL.

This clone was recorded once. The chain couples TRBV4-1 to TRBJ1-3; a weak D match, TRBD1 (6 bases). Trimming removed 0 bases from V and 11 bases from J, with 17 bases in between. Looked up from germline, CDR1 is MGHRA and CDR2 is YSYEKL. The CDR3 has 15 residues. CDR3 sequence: CASSQEAGQPAAIYF. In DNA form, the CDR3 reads TGCGCCAGCAGCCAAGAAGCGGGACAACCCGCGGCCATATATTTT.

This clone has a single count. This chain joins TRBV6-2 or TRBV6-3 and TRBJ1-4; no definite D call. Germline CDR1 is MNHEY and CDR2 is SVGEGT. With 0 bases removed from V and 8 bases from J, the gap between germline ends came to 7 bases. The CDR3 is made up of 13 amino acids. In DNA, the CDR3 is TGTGCCAGCAGTTACTCGGGTCACGAAAAACTGTTTTTT. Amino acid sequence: CASSYSGHEKLFF.

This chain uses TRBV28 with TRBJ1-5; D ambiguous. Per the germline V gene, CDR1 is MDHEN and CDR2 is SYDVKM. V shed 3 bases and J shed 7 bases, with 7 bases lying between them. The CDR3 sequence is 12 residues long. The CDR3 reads CASSFEVQPQHF. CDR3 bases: TGTGCCAGCAGTTTTGAGGTGCAGCCCCAGCATTTT.

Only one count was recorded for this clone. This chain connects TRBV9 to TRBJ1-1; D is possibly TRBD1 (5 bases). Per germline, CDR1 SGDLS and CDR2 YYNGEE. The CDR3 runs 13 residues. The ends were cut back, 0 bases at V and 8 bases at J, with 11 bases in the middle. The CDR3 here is CASSVGSGLEAFF. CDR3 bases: TGTGCCAGCAGCGTAGGCTCAGGGCTAGAAGCTTTCTTT.

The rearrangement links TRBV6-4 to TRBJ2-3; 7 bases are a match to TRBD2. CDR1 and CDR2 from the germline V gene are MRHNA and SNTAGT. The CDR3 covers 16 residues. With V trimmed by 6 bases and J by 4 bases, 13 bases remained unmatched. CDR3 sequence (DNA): TGTGCCAGCAGCCCCGACGGGTTGGGGGGGGCAGATACGCAGTATTTT. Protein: CASSPDGLGGADTQYF.

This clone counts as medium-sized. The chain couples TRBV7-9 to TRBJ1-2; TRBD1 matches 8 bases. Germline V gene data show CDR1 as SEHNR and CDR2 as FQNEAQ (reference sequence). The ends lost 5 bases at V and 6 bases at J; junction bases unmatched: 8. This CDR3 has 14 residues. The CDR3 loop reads CASSPGGIGHGYTF. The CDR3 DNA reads TGTGCCAGCAGCCCAGGGGGCATCGGGCATGGCTACACCTTC.